Presented here are 25 T cell receptor beta chains from one specimen sequenced in a study of identical twins. TCRdb independently ran MiXCR on the 5' RACE reads; one entry per CDR3 protein. The sample has 350,000 to 450,000 distinct CDR3 sequences; about 18% are singletons. Input material: naive T cells sorted from blood. Receptor source: a man aged 45-60 years in good health.

This clonotype was seen ten or more times. This chain uses TRBV10-2 with TRBJ2-5; D remains ambiguous. CDR1 WSHSY and CDR2 SAAADI come from the germline V gene. CDR3 size: 13 residues. V lost 10 bases to trimming and J lost 1 base, with 13 bases between them. CDR3 nucleotides: TGCGCCACTACGGTGTACCGCCAAGAGACCCAGTACTTC. It yields the protein CATTVYRQETQYF.

This clonotype was counted a few times. The chain is built from TRBV5-1 and TRBJ2-1, with 12 bases that match TRBD2. V shed 0 bases and J 8 bases; nucleotides not matched to a gene: 6. This CDR3 spans 16 amino acids. CDR1 is SGHRS and CDR2 is YFSETQ in the germline V gene. Here the CDR3 DNA reads TGCGCCAGCAGCTTGGCCCCTAGCGGGAGGGCCGATGAGCAGTTCTTC. Protein: CASSLAPSGRADEQFF.

This clonotype was observed many times. CDR3 coding DNA: TGCGCCAGCAGCCAGGGTTTGCGGGGGAGCACAGATACGCAGTATTTT. Its translation is CASSQGLRGSTDTQYF. The V gene is TRBV4-1, the J gene TRBJ2-3; TRBD2 aligns across 7 bases. Per the germline V gene, CDR1 is MGHRA and CDR2 is YSYEKL. Trimming at V came to 3 bases and at J to 0 bases, leaving 6 bases not matched to a gene. The CDR3 consists of 16 residues.

V is TRBV18 and J is TRBJ1-2; 7 bases match TRBD1. J gave up 2 bases and V 5 bases, and 2 bases lay outside the gene matches. There are 13 residues in the CDR3. Looked up from germline, CDR1 is KGHSH and CDR2 is LQKENI. The CDR3 nucleotides read TGTGCCAGCTCAACACAGGGGAACTATGGCTACACCTTC. It encodes CASSTQGNYGYTF. The full variable domain, its missing parts supplied by reference TRBV18 and TRBJ1-2, is NAGVMQNPRHLVRRRGQEARLRCSPMKGHSHVYWYRQLPEEGLKFMVYLQKENIIDESGMPKERFSAEFPKEGPSILRIQQVVRGDSAAYFCASSTQGNYGYTFGSGTRLTVV.

At least ten counts were recorded for this clonotype. This chain links TRBV14 with TRBJ2-7; TRBD1 is a possible D gene (6 bases). CDR1 and CDR2 (germline): SGHDN, FVKESK. V gave up 4 bases and J gave up 1 base, with 14 bases separating them. CDR3 length equals 15 residues. The CDR3 nucleotides are TGTGCCAGCAGCCCGTTACAGGGCTGGTCCTACGAGCAGTACTTC. Its translation is CASSPLQGWSYEQYF.

This chain connects TRBV27 to TRBJ1-2; 10 bases match TRBD1. V shed 6 bases, J shed 3 bases, and the junction held 7 bases outside the gene matches. The CDR3 has 15 amino acids. Germline CDR1 is MNHEY and CDR2 is SMNVEV (reference sequence). As DNA, the CDR3 is TGTGCCAGCAGACCTACCGGGACAGGGGACTATGGCTACACCTTC. Its protein product is CASRPTGTGDYGYTF.

The rearrangement links TRBV7-2 to TRBJ2-1; 9 positions agree with TRBD2. The CDR3 is 17 amino acids. From germline, CDR1 is SGHTA and CDR2 FQGNSA. With 4 bases clipped from V and 0 bases from J, the junction kept 7 bases outside the gene matches. The CDR3, as DNA: TGTGCCAGCAGCTCTCGAGCGGGGGGAAGCTCCTACAATGAGCAGTTCTTC. This gives the protein CASSSRAGGSSYNEQFF.

This clonotype was counted only a few times. The rearrangement joins TRBV29-1 to TRBJ2-5; perhaps TRBD2 as D (5 bases). Germline CDR1 reads SQVTM; CDR2 reads ANQGSEA. The CDR3 has 12 amino acids. V was pared by 6 bases and J by 1 base, with 9 bases between. Here the CDR3 reads CSVYRGQETQYF. DNA of the CDR3: TGCAGCGTATACCGGGGCCAAGAGACCCAGTACTTC. Complete variable domain (other parts from reference TRBV29-1 and TRBJ2-5): SAVISQKPSRDICQRGTSLTIQCQVDSQVTMMFWYRQQPGQSLTLIATANQGSEATYESGFVIDKFPISRPNLTFSTLTVSNMSPEDSSIYLCSVYRGQETQYFGPGTRLLVL.

The gene calls are TRBV7-9 and TRBJ1-1; D is uncertain. With 1 base removed from V and 7 bases from J, the gap between germline ends came to 13 bases. Germline V lookup: CDR1 SEHNR, CDR2 FQNEAQ (reference sequence). The CDR3 is made up of 14 amino acids. The CDR3 coding sequence is TGTGCCAGCAGCTTAGTAACATCGGTTGGTGAAGCTTTCTTT. Its protein is CASSLVTSVGEAFF.

Ten or more counts support this clonotype. V gene TRBV4-2 combines with J gene TRBJ2-3; 11 bases fit TRBD1. J gave up 4 bases and V 6 bases, and 12 bases lay outside the gene matches. The CDR3 is 17 amino acids. CDR1 is LGHNA and CDR2 is YNFKEQ in the germline V gene. This chain's CDR3 is CASRQGGWDRGADTQYF. The CDR3 DNA reads as TGTGCCAGCAGGCAGGGTGGTTGGGACAGGGGGGCAGATACGCAGTATTTT.

This clonotype was seen a handful of times. The V call is TRBV12-3 or TRBV12-4, the J call TRBJ2-1; D unclear. This CDR3 is built from 16 residues. The ends were cut back, 3 bases at V and 6 bases at J, with 18 bases in the middle. The chain's CDR3 is CASSLGSGAVGNEQFF. CDR3 DNA: TGTGCCAGCAGTTTGGGTTCCGGCGCAGTTGGCAATGAGCAGTTCTTC.

This clonotype was detected ten times or more. The V and J genes are TRBV18 and TRBJ1-2, with a weak D call TRBD1 (6 bases). Trimming pared 4 bases from V and 3 bases from J, leaving 6 bases between. The CDR3 contains 12 residues. The germline gives CDR1 KGHSH, CDR2 LQKENI. CDR3 amino acids: CASSHRDYGYTF. The CDR3 region has the DNA TGTGCCAGCTCACACAGGGACTATGGCTACACCTTC.

This clonotype was observed a handful of times. V gene TRBV24-1 combines with J gene TRBJ2-1, with D possibly TRBD1 on 5 matching bases. Germline CDR1 is KGHDR and CDR2 is SFDVKD. V lost 5 bases, J lost 5 bases, and 12 bases lay in between. The CDR3 length is 14 residues. The CDR3 sequence: CATSVDTLNNEQFF. In nucleotides, the CDR3 is TGTGCCACCAGTGTGGACACATTAAACAATGAGCAGTTCTTC.

This clonotype was recorded a few times. The chain links TRBV10-3 to TRBJ2-1; TRBD2 agrees at 16 bases. J gave up 1 base and V 3 bases, and 9 bases lay outside the gene matches. In germline, CDR1 is ENHRY, CDR2 SYGVKD. The CDR3 contains 20 residues. The CDR3 bases are TGTGCCATCAGTGACTCCTCCGGGACTAGCGGGAGGGGGTCCTACAATGAGCAGTTCTTC. Protein product: CAISDSSGTSGRGSYNEQFF.

This clonotype showed up just a few times. The rearrangement links TRBV11-2 to TRBJ1-1; 8 bases line up with TRBD1. V shed 5 bases, J shed 3 bases, and the junction held 17 bases outside the gene matches. The CDR3 runs to 18 residues. Germline V gene sequence: CDR1 SGHAT, CDR2 FQNNGV. The CDR3 here is CASSLQRQGTGGHTEAFF. CDR3 coding DNA: TGTGCCAGCAGCCTACAAAGACAGGGAACAGGGGGACACACTGAAGCTTTCTTT.

This clonotype was seen only a few times. The chain links TRBV6-5 to TRBJ1-2, with TRBD1 as a possible D gene (5 bases). Per germline, CDR1 MNHEY and CDR2 SVGAGI. The V gene lost 1 base and the J gene lost 2 bases, with 11 bases spanning the gap. This CDR3 has 15 residues. This CDR3 reads CASSYYRNLNYGYTF. In DNA form, the CDR3 reads TGTGCCAGCAGTTACTACAGGAACTTAAACTATGGCTACACCTTC.

At least ten counts were recorded for this clonotype. The chain joins TRBV28 to TRBJ1-4, with no clear D. Between the trimmed V and J ends, which lost 5 bases and 5 bases, there was a span of 18 bases. The CDR3 is 16 residues long. Germline lookup yields CDR1 MDHEN and CDR2 SYDVKM. The CDR3 here is CASSLIGPYGNEKLFF. The CDR3 nucleotides read TGTGCCAGCAGTCTTATTGGACCCTACGGAAATGAAAAACTGTTTTTT.

This clonotype showed up many times. The CDR3 is CASSFSGGLDTQYF. The CDR3 nucleotides are TGTGCCAGCAGCTTTAGCGGGGGGCTAGATACGCAGTATTTT. The chain carries TRBV5-4 and TRBJ2-3; 10 positions agree with TRBD2. CDR1 is SGHNT and CDR2 is YYREEE in the germline V gene (reference sequence). The CDR3 loop spans 14 amino acids. The J segment lost 5 bases and the V segment lost 2 bases, leaving 2 bases of the junction unmatched.

The chain has TRBV19 and TRBJ2-3, with a possible D match to TRBD1 (6 bases). Deletions cut 9 bases from V and 0 bases from J, with 10 bases between. Per the germline V gene, CDR1 is LNHDA and CDR2 is SQIVND (reference sequence). This CDR3 has 13 residues. This chain's CDR3 is CASQDRSTDTQYF. CDR3 DNA sequence: TGTGCCAGCCAGGACAGAAGCACAGATACGCAGTATTTT.

The genes are TRBV5-1 and TRBJ2-1, with TRBD2 as a possible D gene (6 bases). The CDR3 runs 12 residues. Germline V gene lookup returns CDR1 SGHRS and CDR2 YFSETQ. Trimming cost V 5 bases and J 11 bases, with 14 bases left between them. The DNA for the CDR3 is TGCGCCAGCAGGGTAGCGGAAGGAAAGCAGTTCTTC. Translation: CASRVAEGKQFF.

The table lists this clonotype with a few counts. This chain joins TRBV29-1 and TRBJ2-5, with D possibly being TRBD2 (6 bases). This CDR3 is built from 11 residues. CDR1 and CDR2 (germline): SQVTM, ANQGSEA. The CDR3 DNA is TGCAGTTTCGGGACTCCTGAGGTCCAGTACTTC. Its translation: CSFGTPEVQYF.

The table lists this clonotype with a few counts. The rearrangement joins TRBV3-1 to TRBJ1-1; possible D gene TRBD1, 5 bases. The CDR3 loop spans 14 amino acids. V gave up 7 bases and J gave up 0 bases, with 12 bases separating them. Germline V lookup: CDR1 LGHDT, CDR2 YNNKEL (reference sequence). CDR3: CASTLGTLNTEAFF. DNA for the CDR3: TGTGCCAGCACCCTTGGGACCCTGAACACTGAAGCTTTCTTT.

This clonotype was recorded a few times. The chain recombines TRBV20-1 with TRBJ2-1; 16 bases agree with TRBD2. Germline V gene lookup returns CDR1 DFQATT and CDR2 SNEGSKA (reference sequence). The CDR3 extends over 16 amino acids. Trimming cost V 2 bases and J 7 bases; bases outside gene matches: 5. DNA of the CDR3: TGCAGTGCTAGAACCGGGACTAGCGGGAGGGCGAATGAGCAGTTCTTC. Translated, it gives CSARTGTSGRANEQFF.

The chain has TRBV5-1 and TRBJ1-1; TRBD1 is a possible D gene (5 bases). The length of the CDR3 is 13 residues. Trimming left V 0 bases short and J 7 bases short, with 10 bases between. Germline CDR1 is SGHRS and CDR2 is YFSETQ. This CDR3 reads CASSLEQVGEAFF. CDR3 sequence (DNA): TGCGCCAGCAGCTTGGAACAGGTCGGTGAAGCTTTCTTT.

This clonotype was seen a few times. The rearrangement uses TRBV15 and TRBJ2-7; D gene unclear. The germline V gene encodes CDR1 LNHNV and CDR2 YYDKDF (reference sequence). Between the trimmed V and J ends, which lost 4 bases and 7 bases, there was a span of 11 bases. This CDR3 has 12 residues. In DNA, the CDR3 is TGTGCCACCAGCAAAGAGATTGTTGAGCAGTACTTC. Protein product: CATSKEIVEQYF.